These 15 T cell receptor beta chains share one sample of origin, sequenced in a study of T cell responses to AZD1222 COVID-19 vaccine. Only in-frame clones appear in the TCRdb table, and some are missing; sequencing was by immunoSEQ multiplex PCR. Of over 130,000 clones in the sample, about 90% are singletons; the top ten hold around 6.9%. The source material was peripheral blood, sampled 28 days after the second dose of the MenACWY control vaccine. The receptor set was obtained from an adult who received the MenACWY meningococcal vaccine as a control.

This rearrangement joins TRBV11-2 to TRBJ2-7; D not resolved. The V end lost 1 base, the J end lost 2 bases, and 12 bases lay between the germline ends. The V gene's germline CDR1 is SGHAT and CDR2 FQNNGV. This CDR3 comprises 15 residues. The CDR3 loop reads CASSLAAYTAYEQYF. CDR3 coding DNA: TGTGCCAGCAGCTTAGCGGCCTACACGGCCTACGAGCAGTACTTC.

V gene TRBV7-9 combines with J gene TRBJ2-5; either TRBD1 or TRBD2 may supply D (5 bases each). This CDR3 contains 13 residues. From germline, CDR1 is SEHNR and CDR2 FQNEAQ (reference sequence). The V and J ends lost 5 bases and 5 bases respectively, with 12 bases between them. The DNA for the CDR3 is TGTGCCAGCAGCCCGGGGACGTGGGAGACCCAGTACTTC. This translates into CASSPGTWETQYF.

The chain combines TRBV6-2 or TRBV6-3 with TRBJ1-3; 7 nucleotides agree with TRBD1. V shed 5 bases, J shed 1 base, and the junction held 8 bases outside the gene matches. The CDR3 contains 16 residues. Germline V gene sequence: CDR1 MNHEY, CDR2 SVGEGT. The CDR3 nucleotides read TGTGCCAGCAGTCTCGGACAGGTTATTTCTGGAAACACCATATATTTT. It codes for CASSLGQVISGNTIYF.

This clone occurred once. This chain uses TRBV21-1 with TRBJ2-7; TRBD2, the table's D call, lacks a check against the DNA. TRBV21-1 is a listed pseudogene. CDR3 length: 16 amino acids. CDR3 residues: CASSKEASGSRYEQYF. Here the CDR3 DNA reads TGTGCCAGCAGCAAAGAAGCCAGCGGGAGTAGGTACGAGCAGTACTTC.

On this clone itself: The same CDR3 arises from other DNA sequences in this sample as well. The chain is built from TRBV27 and TRBJ1-5; D ambiguous. Trimming left V 3 bases short and J 1 base short, with 4 bases between. There are 13 residues in the CDR3. In germline, CDR1 is MNHEY, CDR2 SMNVEV (reference sequence). The CDR3 spells CASSFLSNQPQHF. The CDR3 DNA sequence: TGTGCCAGCAGTTTCCTGAGCAATCAGCCCCAGCATTTT.

The chain joins TRBV3-1 (or the pseudogene TRBV3-2) to TRBJ2-2; 8 bases map to TRBD1. V lost 4 bases and J lost 4; bases outside the gene matches: 5. CDR3 length: 15 amino acids. Per the germline V gene, CDR1 is LGHDT and CDR2 is YNNKEL (reference sequence). The CDR3 region has the DNA TGTGCCAGCAGCCGAGGACAGGGACGCACCGGGGAGCTGTTTTTT. This encodes CASSRGQGRTGELFF.

The chain couples TRBV28 to TRBJ1-2; D may be TRBD1 (5 bases). CDR1 MDHEN and CDR2 SYDVKM come from the germline V gene. V dropped 6 bases and J dropped 1 base, with 12 bases sitting between them. CDR3 length: 14 amino acids. As DNA, the CDR3 is TGTGCCAGCAGCCATGACGGGGGTAACTATGGCTACACCTTC. It translates to CASSHDGGNYGYTF.

This clone appeared once. V gene TRBV18 combines with J gene TRBJ2-7, with a tentative D call TRBD2 (6 bases). V lost 3 bases and J lost 2, with 17 bases in between. CDR1 is KGHSH and CDR2 is LQKENI in the germline V gene. The CDR3 has 16 residues. The DNA for the CDR3 is TGTGCCAGCTCACCCCCGGCTAGGCGGGATGCCTACGAGCAGTACTTC. As protein: CASSPPARRDAYEQYF.

V usage is TRBV30 and J usage is TRBJ1-4, with TRBD1 as a possible D gene (6 bases). Per germline, CDR1 GTSNPN and CDR2 SVGIG (reference sequence). The CDR3 contains 12 residues. V lost 3 bases and J 8 bases, leaving 10 bases between the germline ends. The CDR3 sequence: CAWRFTGEKLFF. DNA for the CDR3: TGTGCCTGGAGATTCACAGGGGAAAAACTGTTTTTT. Full variable domain (rest looked up from reference TRBV30 and TRBJ1-4): SQTIHQWPATLVQPVGSPLSLECTVEGTSNPNLYWYRQAAGRGLQLLFYSVGIGQISSEVPQNLSASRPQDRQFILSSKKLLLSDSGFYLCAWRFTGEKLFFGSGTQLSVL.

Comment on this clone: This CDR3 is also generated by other DNA sequences in the sample. The chain combines TRBV18 with TRBJ2-1; possible D gene TRBD2, 6 bases. Trimming shortened V by 0 bases and J by 0 bases, and 6 bases separated the two germline ends. The CDR3 is 15 amino acids. Germline CDR1 is KGHSH and CDR2 is LQKENI. This chain's CDR3 is CASSPPGGSYNEQFF. For the CDR3, the DNA is TGTGCCAGCTCACCACCGGGGGGCTCCTACAATGAGCAGTTCTTC.

A remark on this clone: Within the sample, other DNA sequences also encode this same CDR3. The V gene is TRBV9, the J gene TRBJ2-3, with TRBD2 identical over 10 bases. The CDR3 contains 16 residues. CDR1 and CDR2 from the germline V gene are SGDLS and YYNGEE. The V segment lost 4 bases and the J segment 2 bases; nucleotides outside the gene matches: 7. Written as DNA, the CDR3 is TGTGCCAGCAGCCCCCGGACTAGCGGCAACACAGATACGCAGTATTTT. The encoded protein is CASSPRTSGNTDTQYF.

The chain recombines TRBV6-5 with TRBJ1-2; D is ambiguous. V shed 7 bases and J shed 3 bases, with 15 bases lying between them. Germline values: CDR1 MNHEY, CDR2 SVGAGI. This CDR3 spans 14 amino acids. DNA of the CDR3: TGTGCCAGCAAAACAACCGCTGGAGACTATGGCTACACCTTC. Translating it yields CASKTTAGDYGYTF.

The chain carries TRBV7-2 and TRBJ2-5; 8 bases fit TRBD2. There are 16 residues in the CDR3. V lost 7 bases and J lost 5; bases outside the gene matches: 15. CDR1 is SGHTA and CDR2 is FQGNSA in the germline V gene. CDR3 DNA sequence: TGTGCCAGCACTCCCGTGGGAGCGGGAGTCTGGGAGACCCAGTACTTC. Amino acid sequence: CASTPVGAGVWETQYF.

Worth noting for this clone: The DNA is left out, because the CDR3 cannot be placed on it with certainty; the CDR3 is given as TCRdb lists it. V and J are TRBV3-1 (or the pseudogene TRBV3-2) and TRBJ1-1. CDR1 LGHDT and CDR2 YNNKEL come from the germline V gene (reference sequence). A total of 14 residues make up the CDR3, ends included. Here the CDR3 reads CASSTSGLGTEAFF.

The V gene is TRBV12-3 or TRBV12-4, the J gene TRBJ2-7; unclear D gene. V was clipped by 3 bases and J by 7 bases, with 10 bases between them. The CDR3 is 12 residues long. The CDR3 loop is CASSFDGLEQYF. CDR3 DNA: TGTGCCAGCAGTTTCGACGGCCTGGAGCAGTACTTC.